The present TCR beta chain was sequenced within a study of TIL therapy for anti-PD-1-resistant metastatic lung cancer (dated by TCRdb to about 2021). For the study in its entirety: Tumors were harvested prior to any PD-1/PD-L1 blockade, after which nivolumab was administered to patients, and lymphodepletion, expanded TIL infusion and IL-2 were given to patients who progressed. Enrolled patients had a median age of roughly 54 years (range roughly 35-85) and a median tumor PD-L1 proportion score of around 5.9%. Most of the cohort had lung adenocarcinoma, a few tumors were EGFR-mutant and two were ALK-rearranged, and half of the patients were current or former smokers. Across the cohort, whole-exome sequencing showed a median non-synonymous tumor mutation burden of 1.5 mutations per megabase. T cell receptor beta sequencing of tumor and peripheral blood served to follow clonotypes across the tumor, the expanded TIL product, and serial blood samples. Overall study outcomes, separate from this receptor: The study protocol defined all tumor marker inferences as exploratory. Because the cohort was highly selected, with more treatment-naive, never-smoker and oncogene-addicted patients than is typical, generalizability is limited. The baseline peripheral repertoire was partially replaced by infused TIL clonotypes, which then decayed over months, and no apparent association between persistence and response was found.

V drops 2 bases and J drops 7 bases, leaving 6 bases in between. Inclusive of the bounding cysteine and phenylalanine, the CDR3 is 11 residues long. Here the CDR3 DNA is all that survives: 33 bases in frame from base 1. The germline V gene yields SGHTA for CDR1 and FQGNSA for CDR2. A remark on this clone: Its antigen specificity is not known. The sample holds no much larger clone one base away, and base qualities are not on file.

The immunoSEQ v3 hsTCRB kit was used to amplify TCR beta CDR3 regions from genomic DNA through bias-controlled multiplex PCR. The TCR libraries were sequenced on an Illumina NextSeq 500 to 1.5 million to 2 million read pairs for survey level or roughly 4.5-6.5 million read pairs for deep level. The authors processed their data as follows. Clonality was reported by immunoSEQ Analyzer software, which also assigned V, D and J genes and filtered out non-productive sequences. Repertoires were compared by productive Simpson clonality and by the Morisita overlap index of productive TRB rearrangements between infused TIL and blood. The absolute count of a clonotype in blood was estimated by multiplying the lymphocyte count by the CD3+ fraction and by the productive frequency of the clone. Held by TCRdb, this immuneACCESS table contains in-frame sequences only and omits some clones. Under half of the omission traces to an unresolved V gene where checked; the cause of the rest is unknown. The DNA was the basis for D and trimming; V, J and clone size are from that table. This sample is represented by about 60,000 clones; under 75% of them were singletons. In total, the top ten clones hold roughly 6.6% of the sample.

The time point label corresponds to: pre-treatment sample, taken before nivolumab and TIL therapy. Adults with stage 4 NSCLC were enrolled in a dual-center phase I trial from October 2017 to early 2020. The samples were obtained from a phase I trial that was single-arm and open-label and tested tumor-infiltrating lymphocyte therapy combined with nivolumab in advanced non-small cell lung cancer. Mononuclear cells from blood collected in EDTA tubes were isolated on a Ficoll gradient and snap-frozen as pellets, and DNA was then extracted using a Qiagen mini-prep kit. Source: blood, taken at baseline. This sequence originates from a person aged 30 to 80 with non-small cell lung cancer. The chain is assembled from TRBV7-2 and TRBJ2-7, with the D gene uncertain. The nucleotide sequence reads as follows: TGTGCCAGCAGCTTACGAAGGGAGCAGTACTTC. Its coded protein is CASSLRREQYF.